A selection of T cell receptor beta chains follows, all from one sample in a study of blood T cell repertoires in COVID-19. Method: immunoSEQ multiplex PCR; TCRdb's copy keeps in-frame clones and lacks some. The sample holds some 300,000 clones, approximately 90% seen once. The sample consisted of peripheral blood. All receptors come from a woman in her 50s with COVID-19, enrolled during active disease. The CDR3 runs from the conserved cysteine through the conserved F or W. The D gene is left open where the match is weak. Size values are once, few and many counts, or a class for expanded clones, and some rows have none.

-	TRBV2	-	TRBJ2-2	CASSPKLVATGELFF	TGTGCCAGCAGTCCGAAGCTCGTAGCCACCGGGGAGCTGTTTTTT
-	TRBV5-5	TRBD2	TRBJ2-3	CASSLTSGFGTDTQYF	TGTGCCAGCAGCTTGACTAGCGGGTTTGGCACAGATACGCAGTATTTT
-	TRBV7-8	TRBD2	TRBJ2-7	CASSLKGSGMLHEQYF	TGTGCCAGCAGCTTAAAAGGTAGCGGGATGCTCCACGAGCAGTACTTC
-	TRBV18	TRBD1	TRBJ2-7	CASGPGQSNYEQYF	TGTGCCAGTGGACCGGGACAGAGCAACTACGAGCAGTACTTC
-	TRBV15	TRBD1	TRBJ1-5	CATSPTGASAQHF	TGTGCCACCAGCCCAACAGGGGCTTCGGCCCAGCATTTT
-	TRBV19	-	TRBJ1-2	CATRGANYGYTF	TGTGCCACAAGGGGTGCCAACTATGGCTACACCTTC
-	TRBV2	TRBD2	TRBJ2-1	CASRTDGLAGDRIF	TGTGCCAGCAGGACGGATGGACTAGCGGGAGATCGCATCTTC
-	TRBV5-4	-	TRBJ2-7	CASSPGSLYEQYF	TGTGCCAGCAGCCCGGGGAGTCTCTACGAGCAGTACTTC
-	TRBV5-1	TRBD2	TRBJ2-5	CASSFSGTRQETQYF	TGCGCCAGCAGCTTTAGCGGGACTCGGCAAGAGACCCAGTACTTC
-	TRBV18	-	TRBJ1-1	CASSPGGVNTEAFF	TGTGCCAGCTCACCAGGCGGGGTGAACACTGAAGCTTTCTTT
-	TRBV7-8	TRBD2	TRBJ2-1	CASSLVGSTSGSYNEQFF	TGTGCCAGCAGCTTAGTCGGGTCGACTAGCGGGAGTTACAATGAGCAGTTCTTC
-	TRBV24-1	-	TRBJ2-2	CATSGQGTGELFF	TGTGCCACCAGTGGCCAGGGAACCGGGGAGCTGTTTTTT
-	TRBV7-6	TRBD2	TRBJ2-5	CASRARVGPTSGETQYF	TGTGCCAGCAGGGCCAGGGTGGGGCCGACTAGCGGAGAGACCCAGTACTTC
-	TRBV6-1	-	TRBJ1-5	CASSDRGFNQPQHF	TGTGCCAGCAGTGACAGGGGATTCAATCAGCCCCAGCATTTT
-	TRBV11-1	TRBD2	TRBJ2-3	CASSPGTSGSTDTQYF	TGTGCCAGCAGCCCAGGGACTAGCGGGAGTACAGATACGCAGTATTTT
-	TRBV7-9	TRBD2	TRBJ2-3	CASSPPGLASTDTQYF	TGTGCCAGCAGCCCTCCGGGACTAGCGAGCACAGATACGCAGTATTTT
-	TRBV18	TRBD1	TRBJ2-7	CASSPTDRGWEQYF	TGTGCCAGCTCACCGACAGACAGGGGATGGGAGCAGTACTTC
-	TRBV6-6	-	TRBJ1-2	CASRRTNRDESYTF	TGTGCCAGCAGAAGAACAAACAGGGACGAGAGCTACACCTTC
-	TRBV18	-	TRBJ1-1	CASSPPGQNTEAFF	TGTGCCAGCTCACCGCCCGGACAGAACACTGAAGCTTTCTTT
-	TRBV9	-	TRBJ2-3	CASSVGGTDTDTQYF	TGTGCCAGCAGCGTAGGGGGCACCGACACAGATACGCAGTATTTT
-	TRBV12-5	-	TRBJ2-7	CASGLVPAAYEQYF	TGTGCTAGTGGTTTGGTACCAGCGGCCTACGAGCAGTACTTC
-	TRBV23-1	TRBD1	TRBJ2-3	CASSQPTETWIEGTGNTDTQYF	TGCGCCAGCAGTCAACCAACCGAAACATGGATTGAGGGGACAGGGAACACAGATACGCAGTATTTT
-	TRBV10-3	-	TRBJ2-7	CAIRTQGSEQYF	TGTGCCATCAGGACGCAGGGCTCCGAGCAGTACTTC
-	TRBV30	-	TRBJ2-7	CAWSIGGSSYKQYF	TGTGCCTGGAGTATTGGCGGCAGTTCGTACAAGCAGTACTTC
-	TRBV27	-	TRBJ2-1	CASTHPSSGRYNEQFF	TGTGCCAGCACCCATCCGTCCAGCGGGCGCTACAATGAGCAGTTCTTC
-	TRBV27	-	TRBJ2-1	CASSPRFDEQFF	TGTGCCAGCAGTCCACGGTTCGATGAGCAGTTCTTC
-	TRBV7-2	TRBD2	TRBJ2-7	CASSSTSGGGLGQYF	TGTGCCAGCAGCTCCACTAGCGGGGGGGGACTGGGGCAGTACTTC
-	TRBV7-9	-	TRBJ1-2	CASSLDKGRSNYGYTF	TGTGCCAGCAGCTTAGATAAGGGGCGGTCCAACTATGGCTACACCTTC
-	TRBV7-9	TRBD1	TRBJ2-7	CASSPPSGQGWQYF	TGTGCCAGCAGCCCACCCTCGGGACAGGGTTGGCAGTACTTC
-	TRBV10-3	-	TRBJ1-1	CAIRDTWNTEAFF	TGTGCCATCAGGGACACTTGGAACACTGAAGCTTTCTTT
-	TRBV7-9	-	TRBJ2-5	CASSPPSGYQETQYF	TGTGCCAGCAGCCCCCCCTCCGGGTACCAAGAGACCCAGTACTTC
once	TRBV24-1	TRBD1	TRBJ1-5	CATSGTSGTDFNQPQHF	TGTGCCACCAGTGGCACCTCGGGGACAGACTTCAATCAGCCCCAGCATTTT
-	TRBV7-2	TRBD1	TRBJ2-7	CASSLTGGRYEQYF	TGTGCCAGCAGCCTGACAGGGGGCAGGTACGAGCAGTACTTC
-	TRBV3-1/TRBV3-2	TRBD1	TRBJ2-7	CASSQGLGQGLYEQYF	TGTGCCAGCAGCCAAGGTCTAGGACAGGGGCTCTACGAGCAGTACTTC
-	TRBV5-1	-	TRBJ1-6	CASSLQGPTYNSPLHF	TGCGCCAGCAGCTTACAGGGCCCTACCTATAATTCACCCCTCCACTTT
-	TRBV5-1	TRBD1	TRBJ2-7	CASSSLYYRQGDNYEQYF	TGCGCCAGCAGCTCTCTTTACTACCGACAGGGGGACAATTACGAGCAGTACTTC
-	TRBV9	TRBD2	TRBJ2-3	CASSPQLAATKTDTQYF	TGTGCCAGCAGCCCCCAGCTAGCGGCCACAAAGACAGATACGCAGTATTTT
-	TRBV10-3	TRBD2	TRBJ2-1	CAISRTSGHYNEQFF	TGTGCCATCAGTCGGACTAGCGGGCACTACAATGAGCAGTTCTTC
-	TRBV7-9	TRBD2	TRBJ2-1	CASSPSSGRGNEQFF	TGTGCCAGCAGCCCTTCTAGCGGGAGGGGGAATGAGCAGTTCTTC
-	TRBV27	TRBD2	TRBJ2-7	CASSPRLAVRYEQYF	TGTGCCAGCAGTCCAAGACTAGCGGTGAGGTACGAGCAGTACTTC
-	TRBV7-2	-	TRBJ1-3	CASTRQASGNTIYF	TGTGCCAGCACCCGACAGGCCTCTGGAAACACCATATATTTT
-	TRBV12-3/TRBV12-4	-	TRBJ2-5	CASSFSGETQYF	TGTGCCAGCAGTTTTAGTGGAGAGACCCAGTACTTC
-	TRBV7-2	TRBD2	TRBJ2-7	CASSLDFSGTKEQYF	TGTGCCAGCAGCTTAGATTTTAGCGGGACCAAAGAGCAGTACTTC
once	TRBV5-5	TRBD1	TRBJ1-2	CASSSGQGRNYGYTF	TGTGCCAGCAGCTCGGGACAGGGAAGGAACTATGGCTACACCTTC
-	TRBV30	-	TRBJ1-2	CAWSSYTNYGYTF	TGTGCCTGGAGTTCTTATACTAACTATGGCTACACCTTC